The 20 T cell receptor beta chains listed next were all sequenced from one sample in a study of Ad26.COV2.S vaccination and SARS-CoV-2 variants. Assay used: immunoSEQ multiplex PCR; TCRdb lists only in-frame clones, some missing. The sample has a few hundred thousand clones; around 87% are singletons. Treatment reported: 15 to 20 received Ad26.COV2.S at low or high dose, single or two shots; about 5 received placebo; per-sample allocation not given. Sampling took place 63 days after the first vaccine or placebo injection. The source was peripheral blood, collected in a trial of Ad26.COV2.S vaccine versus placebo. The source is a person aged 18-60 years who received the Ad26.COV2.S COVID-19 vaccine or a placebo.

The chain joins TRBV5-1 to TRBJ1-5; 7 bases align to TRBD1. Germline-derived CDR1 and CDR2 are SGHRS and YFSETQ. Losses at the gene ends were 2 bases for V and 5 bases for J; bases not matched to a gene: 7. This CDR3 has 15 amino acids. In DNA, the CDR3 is TGCGCCAGCAGCTTACAGGGGAACAGAGATCAGCCCCAGCATTTT. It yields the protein CASSLQGNRDQPQHF.

The CDR3 DNA is TGCGCCAGCAGCCAAGGGACAGCCTGGGGGCCCCAGCATTTT. Its translation: CASSQGTAWGPQHF. The V and J genes are TRBV4-1 and TRBJ1-5, with a weak D call TRBD1 (6 bases). Between the trimmed V and J ends, which lost 1 base and 9 bases, there was a span of 13 bases. This CDR3 is 14 amino acids long. CDR1 and CDR2 from the germline V gene are MGHRA and YSYEKL.

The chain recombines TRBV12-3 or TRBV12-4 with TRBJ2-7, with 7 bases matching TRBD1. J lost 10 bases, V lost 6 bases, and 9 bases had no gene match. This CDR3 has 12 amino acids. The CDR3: CASRGDRVEQYF. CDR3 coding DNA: TGTGCCAGCAGGGGCGACAGGGTGGAACAGTACTTC.

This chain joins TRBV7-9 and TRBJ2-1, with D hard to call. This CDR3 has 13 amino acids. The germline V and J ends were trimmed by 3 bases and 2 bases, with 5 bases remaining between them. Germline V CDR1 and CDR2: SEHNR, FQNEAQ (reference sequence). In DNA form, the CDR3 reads TGTGCCAGCAGCTTTAGTACCTACAATGAGCAGTTCTTC. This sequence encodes CASSFSTYNEQFF.

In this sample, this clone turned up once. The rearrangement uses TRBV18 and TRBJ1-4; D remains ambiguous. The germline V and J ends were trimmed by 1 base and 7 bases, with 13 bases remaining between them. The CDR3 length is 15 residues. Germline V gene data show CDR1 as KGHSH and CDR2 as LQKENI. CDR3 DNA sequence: TGTGCCAGCTCACCACTGTGGGGAGGACCTGAAAAACTGTTTTTT. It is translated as CASSPLWGGPEKLFF. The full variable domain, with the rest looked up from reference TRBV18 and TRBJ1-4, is NAGVMQNPRHLVRRRGQEARLRCSPMKGHSHVYWYRQLPEEGLKFMVYLQKENIIDESGMPKERFSAEFPKEGPSILRIQQVVRGDSAAYFCASSPLWGGPEKLFFGSGTQLSVL.

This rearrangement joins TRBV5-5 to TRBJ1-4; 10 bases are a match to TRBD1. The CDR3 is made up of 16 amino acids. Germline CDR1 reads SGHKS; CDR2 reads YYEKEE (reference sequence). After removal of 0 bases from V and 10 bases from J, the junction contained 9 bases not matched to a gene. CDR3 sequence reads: CASSLAPGTGEGKLFF. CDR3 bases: TGTGCCAGCAGCTTGGCCCCTGGGACAGGGGAAGGAAAACTGTTTTTT.

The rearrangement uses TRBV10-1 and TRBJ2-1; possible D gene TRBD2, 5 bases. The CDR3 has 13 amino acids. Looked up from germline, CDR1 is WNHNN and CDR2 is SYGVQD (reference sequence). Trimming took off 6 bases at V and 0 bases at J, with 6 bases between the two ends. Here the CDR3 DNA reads TGCGCCAGCAGCCGGGACTCCTACAATGAGCAGTTCTTC. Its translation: CASSRDSYNEQFF.

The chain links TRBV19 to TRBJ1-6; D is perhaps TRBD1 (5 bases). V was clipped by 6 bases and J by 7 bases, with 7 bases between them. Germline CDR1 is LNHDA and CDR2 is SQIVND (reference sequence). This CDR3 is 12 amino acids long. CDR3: CASRRGNSPLHF. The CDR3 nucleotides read TGTGCCAGTAGGCGGGGGAATTCACCCCTCCACTTT. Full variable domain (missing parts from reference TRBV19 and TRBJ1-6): DGGITQSPKYLFRKEGQNVTLSCEQNLNHDAMYWYRQDPGQGLRLIYYSQIVNDFQKGDIAEGYSVSREKKESFPLTVTSAQKNPTAFYLCASRRGNSPLHFGNGTRLTVT.

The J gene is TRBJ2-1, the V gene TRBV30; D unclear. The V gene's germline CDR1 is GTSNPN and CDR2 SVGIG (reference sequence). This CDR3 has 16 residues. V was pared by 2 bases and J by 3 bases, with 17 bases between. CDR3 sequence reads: CAWSHDPILYYNEQFF. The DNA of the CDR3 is TGTGCCTGGAGTCATGATCCGATACTCTACTACAATGAGCAGTTCTTC. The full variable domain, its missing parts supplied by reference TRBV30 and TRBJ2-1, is SQTIHQWPATLVQPVGSPLSLECTVEGTSNPNLYWYRQAAGRGLQLLFYSVGIGQISSEVPQNLSASRPQDRQFILSSKKLLLSDSGFYLCAWSHDPILYYNEQFFGPGTRLTVL.

CDR3 residues: CASSSFEGSYEQYF. The CDR3 DNA reads TGTGCCAGCAGTTCTTTCGAGGGGTCGTACGAGCAGTACTTC. This rearrangement joins TRBV28 to TRBJ2-7, with D tentatively TRBD1 or TRBD2 (5 bases each). V lost 4 bases, J lost 4 bases, and 14 bases lay in between. Germline values: CDR1 MDHEN, CDR2 SYDVKM. The CDR3 runs to 14 residues. Together with reference TRBV28 and TRBJ2-7, the CDR3 gives the full variable domain: DVKVTQSSRYLVKRTGEKVFLECVQDMDHENMFWYRQDPGLGLRLIYFSYDVKMKEKGDIPEGYSVSREKKERFSLILESASTNQTSMYLCASSSFEGSYEQYFGPGTRLTVT.

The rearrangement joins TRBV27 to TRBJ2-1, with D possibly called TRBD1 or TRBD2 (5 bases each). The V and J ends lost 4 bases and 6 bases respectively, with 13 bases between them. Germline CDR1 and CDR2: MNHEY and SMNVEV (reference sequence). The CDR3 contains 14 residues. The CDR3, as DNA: TGTGCCAGCAGTTGGGGGTCTTGGGGCAATGAGCAGTTCTTC. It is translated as CASSWGSWGNEQFF.

CDR3 coding DNA: TGTGCCAGCGCCTCGGTCGGGGGCCTTAGGTATGGCTACACCTTC. Translating it yields CASASVGGLRYGYTF. The chain carries TRBV6-5 and TRBJ1-2, with a tentative D call TRBD1 (6 bases). V was trimmed by 8 bases and J by 5 bases, leaving 21 bases between them. The CDR3 sequence is 15 residues long. Germline V gene sequence: CDR1 MNHEY, CDR2 SVGAGI.

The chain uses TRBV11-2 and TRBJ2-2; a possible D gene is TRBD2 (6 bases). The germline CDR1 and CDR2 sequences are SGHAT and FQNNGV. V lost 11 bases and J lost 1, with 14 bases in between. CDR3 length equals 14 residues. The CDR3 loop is CAADSGRNTGELFF. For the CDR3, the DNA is TGTGCCGCCGACAGCGGGCGGAACACCGGGGAGCTGTTTTTT.

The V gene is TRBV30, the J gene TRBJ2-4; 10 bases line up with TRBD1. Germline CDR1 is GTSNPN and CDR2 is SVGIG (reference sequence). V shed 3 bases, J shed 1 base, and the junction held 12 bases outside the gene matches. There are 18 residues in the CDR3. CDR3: CAWSGTGQGLRAKNIQYF. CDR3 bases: TGTGCCTGGAGCGGGACGGGACAGGGGTTGAGGGCCAAAAACATTCAGTACTTC. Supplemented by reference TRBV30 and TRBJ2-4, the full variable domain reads SQTIHQWPATLVQPVGSPLSLECTVEGTSNPNLYWYRQAAGRGLQLLFYSVGIGQISSEVPQNLSASRPQDRQFILSSKKLLLSDSGFYLCAWSGTGQGLRAKNIQYFGAGTRLSVL.

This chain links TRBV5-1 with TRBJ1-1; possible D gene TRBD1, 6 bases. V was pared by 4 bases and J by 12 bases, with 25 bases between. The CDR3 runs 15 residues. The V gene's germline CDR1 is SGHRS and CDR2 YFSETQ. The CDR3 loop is CASSPTDSGAGITFF. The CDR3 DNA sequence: TGCGCCAGCAGCCCCACGGACTCAGGGGCCGGAATAACTTTCTTT.

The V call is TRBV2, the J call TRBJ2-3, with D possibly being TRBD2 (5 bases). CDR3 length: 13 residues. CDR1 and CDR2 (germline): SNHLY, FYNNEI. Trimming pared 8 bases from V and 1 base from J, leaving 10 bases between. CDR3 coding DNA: TGTGCCAGCGCATGGACTGGCACAGATACGCAGTATTTT. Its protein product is CASAWTGTDTQYF. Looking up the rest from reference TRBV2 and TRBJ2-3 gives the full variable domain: EPEVTQTPSHQVTQMGQEVILRCVPISNHLYFYWYRQILGQKVEFLVSFYNNEISEKSEIFDDQFSVERPDGSNFTLKIRSTKLEDSAMYFCASAWTGTDTQYFGPGTRLTVL.

The CDR3 DNA reads TGTGCCAGCAGTCCCTTGGGGCAGGGGGCTTTTGGTGGCTACACCTTC. Its translation: CASSPLGQGAFGGYTF. The rearrangement uses TRBV28 and TRBJ1-2; 8 bases agree with TRBD1. Germline CDR1 reads MDHEN; CDR2 reads SYDVKM. V shed 5 bases, J shed 7 bases, and the junction held 15 bases outside the gene matches. This CDR3 comprises 16 residues.

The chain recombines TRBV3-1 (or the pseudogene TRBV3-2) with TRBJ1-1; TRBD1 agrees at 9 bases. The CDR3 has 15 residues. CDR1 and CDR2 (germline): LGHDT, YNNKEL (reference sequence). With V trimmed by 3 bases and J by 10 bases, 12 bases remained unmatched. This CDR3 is CASSHPRQGGVVAFF. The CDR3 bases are TGTGCCAGCAGCCACCCCCGACAGGGGGGTGTCGTAGCTTTCTTT.

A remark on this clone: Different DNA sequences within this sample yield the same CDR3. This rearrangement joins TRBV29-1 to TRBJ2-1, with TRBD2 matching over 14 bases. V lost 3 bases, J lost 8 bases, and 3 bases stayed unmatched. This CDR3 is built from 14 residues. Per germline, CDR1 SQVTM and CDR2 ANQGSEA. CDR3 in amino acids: CSVEGLAGADEQFF. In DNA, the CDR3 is TGCAGCGTTGAGGGACTAGCGGGAGCCGATGAGCAGTTCTTC.

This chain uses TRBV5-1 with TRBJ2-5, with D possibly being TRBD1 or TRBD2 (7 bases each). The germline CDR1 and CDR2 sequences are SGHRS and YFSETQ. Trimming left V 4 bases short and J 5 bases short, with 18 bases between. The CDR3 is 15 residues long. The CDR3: CASSPTRGRGETQYF. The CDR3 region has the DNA TGCGCCAGCAGCCCCACGAGGGGGCGGGGGGAGACCCAGTACTTC.